The clone carrying this T cell receptor (beta chain) was found once. The CDR3 loop spans 14 amino acids. The V gene's germline CDR1 is KGHSH and CDR2 LQKENI. Trimming removed 4 bases from V and 1 base from J; junction bases left unmatched: 3. This sample was included in a study of blood T cell repertoires in COVID-19. Across the whole study: Nucleic acid was either cDNA or gDNA, and it came from T cells, B-cell-depleted T cells, or PBMCs.

This table comes from immunoSEQ multiplex PCR, and its TCRdb copy is limited to in-frame clones, with some not included. In the table there are roughly 200,000 clones, 88% of which are singletons. The rearrangement links TRBV18 to TRBJ1-1, with 7 bases identical to TRBD1. Sequencing input: peripheral blood. This TCR was sampled from a man aged 70-80 years with acute or convalescent COVID-19. The CDR3 sequence is CASSRGTENTEAFF. Here the CDR3 DNA reads TGTGCCAGCTCACGCGGGACAGAGAACACTGAAGCTTTCTTT.